Listed here is a single T cell receptor (beta chain). Antigen: not known. Only Caucasian adults living in Nashville, Tennessee made up the donor group. This sample was taken from a study of shared clonotypes between healthy human individuals. Overall study: Per-donor plates numbered three CD4 naive, three CD4 memory, two CD8 naive and one CD8 memory.

Assay used: immunoSEQ multiplex PCR; TCRdb lists only in-frame clones, some missing. The table has 2 million to 2.5 million clones, 93% seen once. Germline loops: CDR1 LGHNA, CDR2 YNFKEQ. This CDR3 contains 16 residues. Unmatched junction bases numbered 16, after V lost 0 bases and J lost 12 bases. Study observations and caveats: Clonotype sharing levels among donors were expected to vary with sequencing depth. Some naive CD4 clonotypes, around 5%, turned up in common across four donors.

The chain has TRBV4-2 and TRBJ1-1; TRBD1 agrees at 7 bases. Sequencing was performed on naive CD4+ T cells from PBMCs. The subset was: CD45RA+ positively selected. The receptor's source is a man between 18 and 35 years old in good health. Some clones in this sample may be carry-over from other donors' samples. The CDR3 nucleotides are TGTGCCAGCAGCCAAGACCAAGGCAGGGGGGGCGCGGGGCCTTTCTTT. Amino acids: CASSQDQGRGGAGPFF.